This is a list of T cell receptor beta chains from one sample in a study of blood T cells in healthy people across ages. Using its own MiXCR run on the 5' RACE reads, TCRdb lists one record per CDR3 protein. Altogether 1.2 million to 1.5 million distinct CDR3 sequences are present, 55% to 75% being singletons, with the ten largest covering 6.5% to 8%. The specimen was blood. These receptors were obtained from a man aged 18 to 29 in good health. CDR3s include the opening cysteine and the closing phenylalanine or tryptophan. The order of the fields is V gene, J gene, D gene, clone size, CDR3 protein, CDR3 DNA. D genes are given only for firm matches. Some rows mark clone size as missing; the rest say once, few, many or name a class of expanded clone.

TRBV7-2	TRBJ2-5	-	once	CASSFLRVETQYF	TGTGCCAGCAGCTTTCTCAGGGTAGAGACCCAGTACTTC
TRBV6-6	TRBJ2-1	-	-	CASSYRTDSSYNEQFF	TGTGCCAGCAGTTACCGGACGGACAGCTCCTACAATGAGCAGTTCTTC
TRBV12-3/TRBV12-4	TRBJ2-7	TRBD1	-	CASSDFGTEVYEQYF	TGTGCCAGCAGTGACTTTGGGACAGAGGTCTACGAGCAGTACTTC
TRBV6-1	TRBJ1-2	-	-	CASTQGGRQDYNYGYTF	TGTGCCAGCACCCAGGGTGGAAGACAGGACTATAACTATGGCTACACCTTC
TRBV20-1	TRBJ1-1	-	-	CSARPNTEAFF	TGCAGTGCTAGGCCTAACACTGAAGCTTTCTTT
TRBV25-1	TRBJ2-3	TRBD2	-	CASSEYQISGDTDTQYF	TGTGCCAGCAGTGAATATCAGATTAGCGGGGACACAGATACGCAGTATTTT
TRBV27	TRBJ2-7	-	-	CASRYGGTYEQYF	TGTGCCAGCAGGTACGGGGGTACCTACGAGCAGTACTTC
TRBV20-1	TRBJ1-2	-	few	CSARVAIQKLANYGYTF	TGCAGTGCTAGAGTAGCAATACAGAAACTTGCTAACTATGGCTACACCTTC
TRBV4-2	TRBJ2-7	-	-	CASSQESSRYEQYF	TGTGCCAGCAGCCAAGAGTCTAGCCGTTACGAGCAGTACTTC
TRBV5-1	TRBJ1-4	-	few	CASSLEGGKGGKLFF	TGCGCCAGCAGCCTGGAGGGCGGTAAGGGAGGAAAACTGTTTTTT
TRBV20-1	TRBJ1-5	-	few	CSAKGTENQPQHF	TGCAGTGCTAAGGGTACGGAGAATCAGCCCCAGCATTTT
TRBV29-1	TRBJ2-1	-	few	CSVEGGWTVNEQFF	TGCAGCGTTGAAGGGGGGTGGACAGTGAATGAGCAGTTCTTC
TRBV20-1	TRBJ2-5	-	-	CSASGVKTQYF	TGCAGTGCTAGCGGGGTAAAGACCCAGTACTTC
TRBV10-3	TRBJ2-1	TRBD1	few	CAISPGVGTVREQFF	TGTGCCATCAGCCCTGGAGTTGGGACAGTCCGGGAGCAGTTCTTC
TRBV12-3/TRBV12-4	TRBJ2-3	-	-	CASSLRGLPHNTQYF	TGTGCCAGTTCCCTTAGGGGTTTGCCCCACAATACGCAGTATTTT
TRBV5-1	TRBJ2-1	-	-	CASRIRDSYIEQFF	TGCGCCAGCAGGATCCGGGACTCCTATATTGAGCAGTTCTTC